Each of the 16 T cell receptor beta chains below was sequenced from the same sample in a study of OX40 agonist ivuxolimab in advanced cancers. Libraries were prepared by immunoSEQ multiplex PCR; TCRdb keeps only in-frame clonotypes and omits some of them. Altogether around 82,000 clones are present, 80% to 90% being singletons, with the ten largest covering 0.65% to 0.95%. Here the sequenced sample was CD4+ or CD8+ T cells sorted from blood, taken in a trial of the OX40 agonist ivuxolimab. These receptors came from an adult with an advanced solid tumor such as melanoma, head and neck, liver or kidney cancer.

The chain links TRBV5-4 to TRBJ2-7, with 13 bases aligning to TRBD2. The CDR3 contains 18 residues. J gave up 2 bases and V 3 bases, and 11 bases lay outside the gene matches. In germline, CDR1 is SGHNT, CDR2 YYREEE (reference sequence). CDR3 protein: CASSSTGLAGVGAYEQYF. CDR3 sequence (DNA): TGTGCCAGCAGCTCGACCGGACTAGCGGGAGTCGGGGCCTACGAGCAGTACTTC.

This chain links TRBV14 with TRBJ2-1, with D tentatively TRBD1 (5 bases). This CDR3 is built from 12 residues. Germline values: CDR1 SGHDN, CDR2 FVKESK. Trimming pared 5 bases from V and 10 bases from J, leaving 12 bases between. This CDR3 reads CASSEYRLEQFF. The CDR3 DNA is TGTGCCAGCAGCGAATACAGGTTAGAGCAGTTCTTC.

In its sample, this clone was seen a few times. V gene TRBV2 combines with J gene TRBJ2-7; possibly TRBD1 for D (5 bases). The V end was cut by 5 bases, the J end by 6 bases, with 5 bases between. The V gene's germline CDR1 is SNHLY and CDR2 FYNNEI. The CDR3 loop spans 10 amino acids. Here the CDR3 DNA reads TGTGCCAGCAGTCAGGGCGAGCAGTACTTC. As protein: CASSQGEQYF.

This clone was counted a single time. The chain links TRBV11-2 to TRBJ2-5, with 9 positions matching TRBD2. The CDR3 length is 14 residues. Germline trimming cut 6 bases from V and 4 bases from J; bases unmatched to any gene: 6. Germline CDR1 reads SGHAT; CDR2 reads FQNNGV. Written as DNA, the CDR3 is TGTGCCAGCAGTATTAGCGGGAGTGGAGAGACCCAGTACTTC. It encodes CASSISGSGETQYF.

The chain recombines TRBV5-5 with TRBJ2-2; 10 bases agree with TRBD1. The germline V gene encodes CDR1 SGHKS and CDR2 YYEKEE (reference sequence). V lost 4 bases, J lost 7 bases, and 4 bases stayed unmatched. This CDR3 contains 14 residues. The CDR3 coding sequence is TGTGCCAGCAGCGGAGACAGGGGGCACGGGGAGCTGTTTTTT. It yields the protein CASSGDRGHGELFF.

J is TRBJ1-1 and V is TRBV15; D is ambiguous. The germline V gene encodes CDR1 LNHNV and CDR2 YYDKDF (reference sequence). The germline V and J ends were trimmed by 2 bases and 4 bases, with 11 bases remaining between them. The CDR3 consists of 14 residues. CDR3: CATSRLDRGTEAFF. The CDR3 bases are TGTGCCACCAGCAGACTCGACCGGGGCACTGAAGCTTTCTTT.

The V call is TRBV11-2, the J call TRBJ2-7, with TRBD2 identical over 11 bases. Per germline, CDR1 SGHAT and CDR2 FQNNGV. With V trimmed by 6 bases and J by 4 bases, 5 bases remained unmatched. The CDR3 has 14 residues. The CDR3 loop is CASRGTSGAYEQYF. The CDR3 DNA is TGTGCCAGCAGGGGGACTAGCGGAGCTTACGAGCAGTACTTC.

The chain is built from TRBV11-2 and TRBJ2-1; possibly TRBD2 for D (6 bases). The germline V gene encodes CDR1 SGHAT and CDR2 FQNNGV. This CDR3 region has 14 residues. V lost 4 bases, J lost 4 bases, and 11 bases lay in between. CDR3 protein: CASSSGLNYNEQFF. The CDR3 DNA reads as TGTGCCAGCAGCTCCGGACTAAATTACAATGAGCAGTTCTTC.

The chain links TRBV7-2 to TRBJ2-7; 7 bases line up with TRBD2. The V gene's germline CDR1 is SGHTA and CDR2 FQGNSA. The CDR3 extends over 16 amino acids. V was pared by 5 bases and J by 2 bases, with 12 bases of the junction left unmatched. This CDR3 reads CASSPSFAGAAYEQYF. The CDR3 nucleotides are TGTGCCAGCAGCCCAAGCTTTGCGGGAGCTGCCTACGAGCAGTACTTC.

This clone was seen only a few times. The genes are TRBV28 and TRBJ2-1; D unclear. The V gene's germline CDR1 is MDHEN and CDR2 SYDVKM. The CDR3 covers 12 residues. The ends were cut back, 1 base at V and 7 bases at J, with 5 bases in the middle. This chain's CDR3 is CASSLSWNEQFF. As DNA, the CDR3 is TGTGCCAGCAGTTTATCGTGGAATGAGCAGTTCTTC.

The V and J genes are TRBV28 and TRBJ2-3; tentatively, D is TRBD2 (6 bases). The CDR3 totals 15 residues. Per the germline V gene, CDR1 is MDHEN and CDR2 is SYDVKM. Trimming stripped 2 bases from V and 0 bases from J, with 9 bases between. CDR3 region: CASSLAGPSTDTQYF. The CDR3 nucleotides read TGTGCCAGCAGTTTAGCGGGACCAAGCACAGATACGCAGTATTTT. Full variable domain (missing parts from reference TRBV28 and TRBJ2-3): DVKVTQSSRYLVKRTGEKVFLECVQDMDHENMFWYRQDPGLGLRLIYFSYDVKMKEKGDIPEGYSVSREKKERFSLILESASTNQTSMYLCASSLAGPSTDTQYFGPGTRLTVL.

The chain employs TRBV6-5 and TRBJ2-3; 9 bases fit TRBD1. The V and J ends lost 6 bases and 3 bases, in that order; junction bases with no gene match: 7. The CDR3 is 15 residues long. The germline CDR1 and CDR2 sequences are MNHEY and SVGAGI. CDR3 protein: CASRLNRGQTDTQYF. CDR3 bases: TGTGCCAGCAGACTAAACAGGGGGCAGACAGATACGCAGTATTTT.

The chain combines TRBV5-1 with TRBJ2-7; 8 bases align to TRBD2. V gave up 5 bases and J gave up 5 bases; unmatched junction bases: 6. Germline CDR1 reads SGHRS; CDR2 reads YFSETQ. CDR3 length equals 13 residues. CDR3 in amino acids: CASRAGERDEQYF. CDR3 in DNA: TGCGCCAGCAGAGCGGGAGAAAGGGACGAGCAGTACTTC. The full variable domain, with the rest looked up from reference TRBV5-1 and TRBJ2-7, is KAGVTQTPRYLIKTRGQQVTLSCSPISGHRSVSWYQQTPGQGLQFLFEYFSETQRNKGNFPGRFSGRQFSNSRSEMNVSTLELGDSALYLCASRAGERDEQYFGPGTRLTVT.

The chain carries TRBV2 and TRBJ2-7; D remains unclear. With 6 bases removed from V and 1 base from J, the gap between germline ends came to 7 bases. The CDR3 consists of 12 residues. Germline loops: CDR1 SNHLY, CDR2 FYNNEI. CDR3 sequence (DNA): TGTGCCAGCAGGGGCGGATCCTACGAGCAGTACTTC. It encodes CASRGGSYEQYF.

V gene TRBV19 combines with J gene TRBJ2-5; D could derive from TRBD1 or TRBD2 (6 bases each). V dropped 5 bases and J dropped 5 bases, with 21 bases sitting between them. The length of the CDR3 is 16 residues. Germline CDR1 LNHDA, CDR2 SQIVND (reference sequence). CDR3 in DNA: TGTGCCAGTAGTCCTACGGGGTCGGGGGCACTGGAGACCCAGTACTTC. It translates to CASSPTGSGALETQYF.

The V call is TRBV15, the J call TRBJ1-4; D possibly corresponds to TRBD1 (6 bases). The CDR3 spans 15 residues. Trimming stripped 0 bases from V and 3 bases from J, with 8 bases between. Germline V gene lookup returns CDR1 LNHNV and CDR2 YYDKDF (reference sequence). The CDR3 region is CATSRDTGSNEKLFF. The CDR3 bases are TGTGCCACCAGCAGAGACACAGGGTCTAATGAAAAACTGTTTTTT. Full variable domain (rest looked up from reference TRBV15 and TRBJ1-4): DAMVIQNPRYQVTQFGKPVTLSCSQTLNHNVMYWYQQKSSQAPKLLFHYYDKDFNNEADTPDNFQSRRPNTSFCFLDIRSPGLGDTAMYLCATSRDTGSNEKLFFGSGTQLSVL.